This TCR beta chain was recovered during a study of T cell repertoires in cytomegalovirus infection. Overall study: A matching HLA type, together with CMV infection, was signaled by public TCR beta signatures. The study's findings and limits: Dominant in the ex vivo response were TCR beta clonotypes restricted by HLA-C and specific for CMV. Individuals carrying CMV plus the relevant HLA were identified by cumulative frequency of public TCR beta families.

This CDR3 has 14 amino acids. Germline values: CDR1 SNHLY, CDR2 FYNNEI. Note on this clonotype: What it binds is unknown. Mismatch with germline at one junction end may stem from a read error.

A single record per CDR3 protein comes from TCRdb applying MiXCR to the reads. The data hold a few hundred thousand distinct CDR3 sequences, with roughly 16% observed a single time. The TCR originated in a human donor in good health (CMV status not recorded). Some clones in this sample may be carry-over from other donors' samples. Sequencing was carried out using PBMCs. The J gene is TRBJ1-1, the V gene TRBV2, with TRBD1 matching 8 bases. CDR3: CASNSDRVVTEAYF. The CDR3, as DNA: TGTGCCAGCAATTCGGACAGGGTGGTTACTGAAGCTTACTTT.